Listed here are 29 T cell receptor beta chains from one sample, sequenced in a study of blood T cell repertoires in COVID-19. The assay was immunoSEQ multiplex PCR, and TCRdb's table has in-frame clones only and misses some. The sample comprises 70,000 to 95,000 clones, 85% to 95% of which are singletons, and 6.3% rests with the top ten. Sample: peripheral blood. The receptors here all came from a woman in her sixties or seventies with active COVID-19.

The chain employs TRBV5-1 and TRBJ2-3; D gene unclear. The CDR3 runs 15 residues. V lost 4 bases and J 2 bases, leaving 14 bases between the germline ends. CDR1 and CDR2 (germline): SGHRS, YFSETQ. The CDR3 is CASSGGPVSTDTQYF. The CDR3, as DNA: TGCGCCAGCAGCGGCGGTCCGGTTTCCACAGATACGCAGTATTTT.

The CDR3 protein is CASSYLEGGQPQHF. The DNA of the CDR3 is TGTGCCAGCAGTTACTTGGAAGGAGGTCAGCCCCAGCATTTT. J is TRBJ1-5 and V is TRBV6-6; D not certain. Looked up from germline, CDR1 is MNHNY and CDR2 is SVGAGI (reference sequence). Trimming took 1 base from V and 6 from J, leaving 10 bases between them. CDR3 length equals 14 residues.

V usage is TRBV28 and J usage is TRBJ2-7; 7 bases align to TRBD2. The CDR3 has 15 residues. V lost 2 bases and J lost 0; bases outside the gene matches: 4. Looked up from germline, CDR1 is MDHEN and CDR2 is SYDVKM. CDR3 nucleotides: TGTGCCAGCAGTTTACCCGGGAGGATCTCCTACGAGCAGTACTTC. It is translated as CASSLPGRISYEQYF.

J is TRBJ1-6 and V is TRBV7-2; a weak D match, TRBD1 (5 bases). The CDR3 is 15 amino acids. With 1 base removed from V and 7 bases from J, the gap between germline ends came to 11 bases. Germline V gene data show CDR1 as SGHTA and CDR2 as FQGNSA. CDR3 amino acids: CASSLEGRENSPLHF. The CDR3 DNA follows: TGTGCCAGCAGCTTAGAGGGCAGGGAAAATTCACCCCTCCACTTT.

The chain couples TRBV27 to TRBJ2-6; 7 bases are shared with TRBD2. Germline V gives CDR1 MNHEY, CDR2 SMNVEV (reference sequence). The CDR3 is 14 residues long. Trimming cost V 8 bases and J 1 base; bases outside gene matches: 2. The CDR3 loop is CASWGGSGANVLTF. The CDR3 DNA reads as TGTGCCAGCTGGGGAGGGTCTGGGGCCAACGTCCTGACTTTC.

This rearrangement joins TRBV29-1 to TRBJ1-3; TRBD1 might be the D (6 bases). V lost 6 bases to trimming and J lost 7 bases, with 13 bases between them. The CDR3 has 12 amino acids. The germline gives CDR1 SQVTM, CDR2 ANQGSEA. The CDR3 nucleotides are TGCAGCGTCAAGCAGCAGGGGAACACCATATATTTT. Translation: CSVKQQGNTIYF.

CDR3 residues: CSVVWGVDQPQHF. The DNA of the CDR3 is TGCAGCGTTGTCTGGGGGGTCGATCAGCCCCAGCATTTT. The J gene is TRBJ1-5, the V gene TRBV29-1; a weak D match, TRBD1 (5 bases). Germline assignment: CDR1 SQVTM and CDR2 ANQGSEA. The germline V and J ends were trimmed by 4 bases and 5 bases, with 12 bases remaining between them. CDR3 size: 13 residues.

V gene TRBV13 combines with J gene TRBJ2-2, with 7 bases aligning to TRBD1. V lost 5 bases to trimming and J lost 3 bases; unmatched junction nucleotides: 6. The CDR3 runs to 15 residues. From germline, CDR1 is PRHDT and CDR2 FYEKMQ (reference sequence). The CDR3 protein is CASSLRQGDTGELFF. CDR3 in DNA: TGTGCCAGCAGCCTCAGACAGGGAGACACCGGGGAGCTGTTTTTT.

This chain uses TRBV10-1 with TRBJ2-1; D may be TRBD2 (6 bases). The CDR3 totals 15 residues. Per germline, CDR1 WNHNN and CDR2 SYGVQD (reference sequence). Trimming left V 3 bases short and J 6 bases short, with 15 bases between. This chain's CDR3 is CASSEGGTMSNEQFF. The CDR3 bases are TGCGCCAGCAGTGAAGGCGGGACGATGAGCAATGAGCAGTTCTTC.

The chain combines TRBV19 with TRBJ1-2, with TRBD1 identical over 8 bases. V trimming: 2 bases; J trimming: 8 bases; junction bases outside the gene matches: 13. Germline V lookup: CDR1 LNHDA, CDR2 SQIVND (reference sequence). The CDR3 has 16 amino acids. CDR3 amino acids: CASSIHRNQGAQGYTF. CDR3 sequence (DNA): TGTGCCAGTAGTATACACCGAAATCAGGGGGCGCAAGGCTACACCTTC.

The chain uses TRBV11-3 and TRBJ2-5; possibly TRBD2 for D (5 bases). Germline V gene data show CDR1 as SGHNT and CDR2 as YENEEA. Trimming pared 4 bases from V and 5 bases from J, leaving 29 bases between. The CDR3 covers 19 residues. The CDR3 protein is CASSSRRPPGSRMFETQYF. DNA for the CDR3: TGTGCCAGCAGCTCTAGACGGCCCCCGGGGTCCAGGATGTTTGAGACCCAGTACTTC.

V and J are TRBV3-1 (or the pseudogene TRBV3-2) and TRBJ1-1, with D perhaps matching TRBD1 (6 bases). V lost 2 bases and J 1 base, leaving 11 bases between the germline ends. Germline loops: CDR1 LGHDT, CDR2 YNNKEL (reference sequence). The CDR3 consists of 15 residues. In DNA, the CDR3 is TGTGCCAGCAGCCAACTGGGGGCTGGGAACACTGAAGCTTTCTTT. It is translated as CASSQLGAGNTEAFF.

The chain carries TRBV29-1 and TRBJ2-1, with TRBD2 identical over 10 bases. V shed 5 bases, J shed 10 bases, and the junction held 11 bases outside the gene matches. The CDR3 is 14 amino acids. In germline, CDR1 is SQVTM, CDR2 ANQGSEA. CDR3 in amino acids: CSVFSGRTDQEQFF. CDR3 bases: TGCAGCGTTTTTAGCGGGAGGACCGATCAGGAGCAGTTCTTC.

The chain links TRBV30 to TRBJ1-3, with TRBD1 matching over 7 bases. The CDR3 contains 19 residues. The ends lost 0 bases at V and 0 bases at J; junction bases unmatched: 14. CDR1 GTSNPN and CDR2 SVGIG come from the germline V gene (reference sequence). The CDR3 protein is CAWSVHRDSLAVSGNTIYF. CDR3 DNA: TGTGCCTGGAGTGTACACAGGGACAGCTTGGCCGTCTCTGGAAACACCATATATTTT.

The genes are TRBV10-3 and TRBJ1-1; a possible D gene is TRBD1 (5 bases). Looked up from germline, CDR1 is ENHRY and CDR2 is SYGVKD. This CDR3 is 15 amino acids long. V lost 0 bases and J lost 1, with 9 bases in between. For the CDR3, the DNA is TGTGCCATCAGTGAGTCGGCCAGGGAGAACACTGAAGCTTTCTTT. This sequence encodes CAISESARENTEAFF.

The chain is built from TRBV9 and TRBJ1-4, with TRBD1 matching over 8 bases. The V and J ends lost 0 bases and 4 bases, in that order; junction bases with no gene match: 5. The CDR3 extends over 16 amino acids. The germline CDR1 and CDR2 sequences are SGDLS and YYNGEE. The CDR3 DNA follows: TGTGCCAGCAGCGTAGGGGGACAGGACTATAATGAAAAACTGTTTTTT. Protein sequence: CASSVGGQDYNEKLFF.

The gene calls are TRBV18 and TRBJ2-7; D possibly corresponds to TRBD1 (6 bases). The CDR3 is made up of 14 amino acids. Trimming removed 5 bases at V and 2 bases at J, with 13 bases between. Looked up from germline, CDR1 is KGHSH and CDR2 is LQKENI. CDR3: CASSEQGSTYEQYF. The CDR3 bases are TGTGCCAGCTCAGAACAGGGATCAACCTACGAGCAGTACTTC.

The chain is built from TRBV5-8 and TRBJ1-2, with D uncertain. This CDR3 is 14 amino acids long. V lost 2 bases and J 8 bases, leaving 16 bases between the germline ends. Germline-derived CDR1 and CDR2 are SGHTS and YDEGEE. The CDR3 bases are TGTGCCAGCAGCTTCCCGAACTCGGGCGGGGGCTACACCTTC. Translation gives CASSFPNSGGGYTF.

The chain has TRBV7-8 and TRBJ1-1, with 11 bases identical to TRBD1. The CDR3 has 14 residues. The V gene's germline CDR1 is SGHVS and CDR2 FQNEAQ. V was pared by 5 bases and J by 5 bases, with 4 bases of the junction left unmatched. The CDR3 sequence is CASSRDRGWTEAFF. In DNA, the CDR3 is TGTGCCAGCAGCCGGGACAGGGGGTGGACTGAAGCTTTCTTT.

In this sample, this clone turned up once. The CDR3 DNA follows: TGCGCCAGCAGCTTAGGACTAGCGGGGGGTGTCACCGGGGAGCTGTTTTTT. The encoded protein is CASSLGLAGGVTGELFF. The chain links TRBV5-1 to TRBJ2-2; 14 positions agree with TRBD2. J was trimmed by 4 bases and V by 2 bases; bases with no gene match: 4. This CDR3 spans 17 amino acids. Per germline, CDR1 SGHRS and CDR2 YFSETQ. Looking up the rest from reference TRBV5-1 and TRBJ2-2 gives the full variable domain: KAGVTQTPRYLIKTRGQQVTLSCSPISGHRSVSWYQQTPGQGLQFLFEYFSETQRNKGNFPGRFSGRQFSNSRSEMNVSTLELGDSALYLCASSLGLAGGVTGELFFGEGSRLTVL.

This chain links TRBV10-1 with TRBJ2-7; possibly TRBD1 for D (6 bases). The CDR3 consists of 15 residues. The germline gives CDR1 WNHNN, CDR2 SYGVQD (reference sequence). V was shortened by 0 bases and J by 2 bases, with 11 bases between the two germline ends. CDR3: CASSESPDSAYEQYF. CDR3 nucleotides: TGCGCCAGCAGTGAGTCGCCGGACAGTGCCTACGAGCAGTACTTC.

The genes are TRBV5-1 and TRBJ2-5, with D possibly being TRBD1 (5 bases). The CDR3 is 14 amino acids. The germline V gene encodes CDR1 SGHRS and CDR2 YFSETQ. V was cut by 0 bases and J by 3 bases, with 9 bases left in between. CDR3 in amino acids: CASSLARREETQYF. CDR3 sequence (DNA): TGCGCCAGCAGCTTGGCCCGCAGGGAAGAGACCCAGTACTTC. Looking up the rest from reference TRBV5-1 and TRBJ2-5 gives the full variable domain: KAGVTQTPRYLIKTRGQQVTLSCSPISGHRSVSWYQQTPGQGLQFLFEYFSETQRNKGNFPGRFSGRQFSNSRSEMNVSTLELGDSALYLCASSLARREETQYFGPGTRLLVL.

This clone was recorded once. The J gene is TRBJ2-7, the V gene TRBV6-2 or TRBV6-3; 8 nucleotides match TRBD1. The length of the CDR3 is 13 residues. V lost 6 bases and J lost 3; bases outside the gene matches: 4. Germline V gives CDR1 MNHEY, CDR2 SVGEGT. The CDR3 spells CASSRTGRYEQYF. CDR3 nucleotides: TGTGCCAGCAGCCGGACAGGGCGCTACGAGCAGTACTTC.

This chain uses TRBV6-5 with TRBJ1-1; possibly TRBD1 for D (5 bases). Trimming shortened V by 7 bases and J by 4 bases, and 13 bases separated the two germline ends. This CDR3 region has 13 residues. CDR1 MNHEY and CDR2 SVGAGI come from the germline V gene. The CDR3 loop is CASTKPGGTEAFF. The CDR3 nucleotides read TGTGCCAGCACCAAGCCCGGGGGCACTGAAGCTTTCTTT.

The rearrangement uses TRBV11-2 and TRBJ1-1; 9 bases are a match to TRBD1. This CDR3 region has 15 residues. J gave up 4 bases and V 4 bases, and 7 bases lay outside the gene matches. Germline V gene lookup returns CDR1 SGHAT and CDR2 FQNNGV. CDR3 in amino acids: CASSWGTGQGTEAFF. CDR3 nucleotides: TGTGCCAGCAGCTGGGGGACAGGGCAAGGCACTGAAGCTTTCTTT.

CDR3 DNA: TGTGCCAGCAGTCCAAGATCGCGCGCGGGGGCGCCCGAAAAACTGTTTTTT. Its translation: CASSPRSRAGAPEKLFF. The chain recombines TRBV3-1 (or the pseudogene TRBV3-2) with TRBJ1-4; D perhaps matches TRBD1 (6 bases). This CDR3 has 17 amino acids. Germline CDR1 LGHDT, CDR2 YNNKEL (reference sequence). The germline V and J ends were trimmed by 6 bases and 8 bases, with 25 bases remaining between them.

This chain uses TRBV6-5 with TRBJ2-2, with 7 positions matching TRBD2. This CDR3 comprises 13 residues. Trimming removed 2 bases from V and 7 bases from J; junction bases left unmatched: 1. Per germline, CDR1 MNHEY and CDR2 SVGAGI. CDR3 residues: CASSYGRDGELFF. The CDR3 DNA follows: TGTGCCAGCAGTTACGGGAGGGACGGGGAGCTGTTTTTT.

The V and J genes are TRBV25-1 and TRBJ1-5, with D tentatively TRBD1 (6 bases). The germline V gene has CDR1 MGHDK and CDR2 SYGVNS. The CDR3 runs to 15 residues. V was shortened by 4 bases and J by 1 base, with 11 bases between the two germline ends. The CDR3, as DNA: TGTGCCAGCAGTGCTACAGGGTTAAGCAATCAGCCCCAGCATTTT. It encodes CASSATGLSNQPQHF.

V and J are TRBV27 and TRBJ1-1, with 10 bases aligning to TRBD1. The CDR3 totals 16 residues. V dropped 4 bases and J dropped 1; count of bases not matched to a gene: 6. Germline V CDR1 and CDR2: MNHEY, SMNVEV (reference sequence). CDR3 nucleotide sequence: TGTGCCAGCAGTTCATGGACAGGGGGGGGGAACACTGAAGCTTTCTTT. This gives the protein CASSSWTGGGNTEAFF.